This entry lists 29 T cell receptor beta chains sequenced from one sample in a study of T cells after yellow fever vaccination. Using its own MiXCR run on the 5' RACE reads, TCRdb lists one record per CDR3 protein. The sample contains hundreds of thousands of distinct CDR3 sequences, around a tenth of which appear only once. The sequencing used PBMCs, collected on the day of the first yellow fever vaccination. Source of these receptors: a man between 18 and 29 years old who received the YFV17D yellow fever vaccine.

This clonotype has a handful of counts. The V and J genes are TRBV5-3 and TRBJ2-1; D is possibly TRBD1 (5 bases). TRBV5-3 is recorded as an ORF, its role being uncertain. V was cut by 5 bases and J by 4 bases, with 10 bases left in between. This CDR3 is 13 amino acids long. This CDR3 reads CARSYDSYNEQFF. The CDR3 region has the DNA TGTGCCAGAAGTTATGACAGTTACAATGAGCAGTTCTTC.

This CDR3 is CAWSGGETQYF. CDR3 bases: TGTGCCTGGAGTGGGGGGGAGACCCAGTACTTC. V usage is TRBV30 and J usage is TRBJ2-5; D tentatively reads TRBD1 or TRBD2 (5 bases each). V lost 1 base and J 5 bases, leaving 5 bases between the germline ends. The CDR3 is 11 residues long. CDR1 is GTSNPN, CDR2 SVGIG, per germline (reference sequence).

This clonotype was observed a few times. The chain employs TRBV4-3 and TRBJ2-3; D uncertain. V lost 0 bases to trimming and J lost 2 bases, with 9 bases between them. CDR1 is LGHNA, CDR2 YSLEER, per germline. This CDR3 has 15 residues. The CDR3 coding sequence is TGCGCCAGCAGCCAAGATTGGTTGGTCACAGATACGCAGTATTTT. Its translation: CASSQDWLVTDTQYF.

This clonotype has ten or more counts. The CDR3 here is CASSVAGTGPYEQYF. The DNA for the CDR3 is TGTGCCAGCAGCGTAGCCGGGACCGGTCCCTACGAGCAGTACTTC. This chain uses TRBV9 with TRBJ2-7; D might be TRBD1 or TRBD2, each matching 5 bases. In germline, CDR1 is SGDLS, CDR2 YYNGEE. V lost 0 bases and J 2 bases, leaving 12 bases between the germline ends. CDR3 length: 15 amino acids.

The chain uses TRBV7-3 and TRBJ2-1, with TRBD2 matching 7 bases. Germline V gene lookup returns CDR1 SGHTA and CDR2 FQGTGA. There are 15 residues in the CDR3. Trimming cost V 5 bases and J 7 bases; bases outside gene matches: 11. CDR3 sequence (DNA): TGTGCCAGCAGCCCCCAAGGCGGGGGTGAAAATGAGCAGTTCTTC. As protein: CASSPQGGGENEQFF.

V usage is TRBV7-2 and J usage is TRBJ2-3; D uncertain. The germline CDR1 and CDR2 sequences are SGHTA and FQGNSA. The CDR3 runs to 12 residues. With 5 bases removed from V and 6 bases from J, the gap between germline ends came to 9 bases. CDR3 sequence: CASSAYADTQYF. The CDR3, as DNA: TGTGCCAGCAGCGCCTACGCGGATACGCAGTATTTT.

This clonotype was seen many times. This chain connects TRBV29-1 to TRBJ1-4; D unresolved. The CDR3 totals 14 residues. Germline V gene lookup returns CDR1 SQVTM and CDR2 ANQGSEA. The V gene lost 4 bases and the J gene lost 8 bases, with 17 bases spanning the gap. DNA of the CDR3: TGCAGCGTTGTGGAGCCCCGGTTCGGAGAAAAACTGTTTTTT. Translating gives CSVVEPRFGEKLFF.

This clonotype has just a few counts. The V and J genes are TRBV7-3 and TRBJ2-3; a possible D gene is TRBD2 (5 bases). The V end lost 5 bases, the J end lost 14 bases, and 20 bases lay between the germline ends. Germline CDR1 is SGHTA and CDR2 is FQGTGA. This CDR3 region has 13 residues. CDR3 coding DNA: TGTGCCAGCAGCGCCTCAGGACTCACATTACGGTATTTT. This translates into CASSASGLTLRYF.

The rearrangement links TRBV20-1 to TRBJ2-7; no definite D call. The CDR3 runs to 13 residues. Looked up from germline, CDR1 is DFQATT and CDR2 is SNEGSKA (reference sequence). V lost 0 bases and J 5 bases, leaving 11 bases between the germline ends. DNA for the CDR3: TGCAGTGCTAGAGAAAGGCAGCCCCACGAGCAGTACTTC. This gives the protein CSARERQPHEQYF.

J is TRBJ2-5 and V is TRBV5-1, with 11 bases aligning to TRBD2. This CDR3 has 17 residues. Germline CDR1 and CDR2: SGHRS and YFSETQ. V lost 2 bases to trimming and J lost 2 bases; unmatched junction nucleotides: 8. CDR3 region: CASSLSLAGAVQETQYF. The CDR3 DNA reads TGCGCCAGCAGCTTATCACTAGCGGGGGCTGTTCAAGAGACCCAGTACTTC.

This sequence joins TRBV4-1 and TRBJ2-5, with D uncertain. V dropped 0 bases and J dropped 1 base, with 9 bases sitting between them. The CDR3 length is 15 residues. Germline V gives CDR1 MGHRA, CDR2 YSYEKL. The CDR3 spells CASSQDLALQETQYF. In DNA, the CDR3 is TGCGCCAGCAGCCAAGATCTCGCACTCCAAGAGACCCAGTACTTC.

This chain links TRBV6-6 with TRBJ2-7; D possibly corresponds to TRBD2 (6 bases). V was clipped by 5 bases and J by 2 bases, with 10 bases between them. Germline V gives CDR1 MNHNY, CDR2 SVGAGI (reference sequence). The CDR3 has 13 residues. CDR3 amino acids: CASSGGRAYEQYF. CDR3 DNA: TGTGCCAGCAGTGGAGGGAGAGCCTACGAGCAGTACTTC.

CDR3 bases: TGCGCCAGCGGCCGCCCCCGGACGGTGGAATACAATGAGCAGTTCTTC. This translates into CASGRPRTVEYNEQFF. The rearrangement joins TRBV5-1 to TRBJ2-1, with D unclear. The CDR3 has 16 residues. Trimming shortened V by 7 bases and J by 4 bases, and 21 bases separated the two germline ends. CDR1 and CDR2 (germline): SGHRS, YFSETQ.

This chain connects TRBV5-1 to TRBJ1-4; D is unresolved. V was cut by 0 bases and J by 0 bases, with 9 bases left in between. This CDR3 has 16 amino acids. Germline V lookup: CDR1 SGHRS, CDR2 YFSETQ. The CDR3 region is CASSLGFAATNEKLFF. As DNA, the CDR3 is TGCGCCAGCAGCTTGGGTTTCGCGGCAACTAATGAAAAACTGTTTTTT.

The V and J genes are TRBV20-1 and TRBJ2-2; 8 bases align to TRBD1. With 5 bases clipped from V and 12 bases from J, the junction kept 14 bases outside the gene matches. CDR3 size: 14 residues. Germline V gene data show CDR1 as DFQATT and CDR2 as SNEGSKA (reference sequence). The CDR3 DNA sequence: TGCAGTGCTTTCCCAGCTTCCCAGGGGGCCAAGCTGTTTTTT. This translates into CSAFPASQGAKLFF.

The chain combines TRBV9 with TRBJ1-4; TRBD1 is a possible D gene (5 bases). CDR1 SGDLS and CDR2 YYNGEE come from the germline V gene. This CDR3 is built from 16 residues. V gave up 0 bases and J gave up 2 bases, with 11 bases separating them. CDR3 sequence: CASSVGLGQTNEKLFF. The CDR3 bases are TGTGCCAGCAGCGTAGGACTGGGGCAGACTAATGAAAAACTGTTTTTT.

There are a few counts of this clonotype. The CDR3 region is CASTSGQNFYNEQFF. The CDR3 region has the DNA TGCGCCAGCACCTCGGGACAGAATTTCTACAATGAGCAGTTCTTC. This rearrangement joins TRBV5-1 to TRBJ2-1; the match to TRBD1 covers 7 bases. CDR3 length equals 15 residues. V lost 6 bases, J lost 3 bases, and 9 bases stayed unmatched. Germline V gene lookup returns CDR1 SGHRS and CDR2 YFSETQ.

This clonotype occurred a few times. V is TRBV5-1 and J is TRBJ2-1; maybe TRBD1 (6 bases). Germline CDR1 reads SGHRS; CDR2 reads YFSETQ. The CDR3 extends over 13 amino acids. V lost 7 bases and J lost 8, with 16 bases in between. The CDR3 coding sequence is TGCGCCAGCCGCTGGACAGCCTCGGATGAGCAGTTCTTC. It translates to CASRWTASDEQFF.

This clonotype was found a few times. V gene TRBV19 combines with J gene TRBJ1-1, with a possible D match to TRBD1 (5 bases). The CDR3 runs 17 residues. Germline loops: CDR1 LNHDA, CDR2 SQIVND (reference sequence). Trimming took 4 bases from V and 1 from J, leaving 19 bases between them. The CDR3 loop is CASSRTPGGTSNTEAFF. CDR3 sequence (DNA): TGTGCCAGTAGTAGAACTCCTGGGGGGACCTCGAACACTGAAGCTTTCTTT.

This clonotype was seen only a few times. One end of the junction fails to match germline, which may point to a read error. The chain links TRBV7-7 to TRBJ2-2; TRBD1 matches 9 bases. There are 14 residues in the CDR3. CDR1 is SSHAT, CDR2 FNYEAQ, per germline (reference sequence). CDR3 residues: CASSGDRVTGELFF. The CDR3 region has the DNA TGTGCTAGCAGCGGGGACAGGGTAACGGGGGAGCTGTTTTTT.

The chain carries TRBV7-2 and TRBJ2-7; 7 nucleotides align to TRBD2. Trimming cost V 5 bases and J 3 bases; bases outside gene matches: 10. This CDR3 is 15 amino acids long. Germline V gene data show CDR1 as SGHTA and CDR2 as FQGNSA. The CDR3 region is CASSLSSASGYEQYV. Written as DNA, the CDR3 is TGTGCCAGCAGCCTTAGTAGTGCTAGCGGCTACGAGCAGTACGTC.

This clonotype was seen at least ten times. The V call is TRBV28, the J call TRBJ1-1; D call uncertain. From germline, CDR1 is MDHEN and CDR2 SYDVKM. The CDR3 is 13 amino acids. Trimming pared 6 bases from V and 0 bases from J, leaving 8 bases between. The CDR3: CASSFRLNTEAFF. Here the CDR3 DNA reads TGTGCCAGCAGCTTTCGACTGAACACTGAAGCTTTCTTT.

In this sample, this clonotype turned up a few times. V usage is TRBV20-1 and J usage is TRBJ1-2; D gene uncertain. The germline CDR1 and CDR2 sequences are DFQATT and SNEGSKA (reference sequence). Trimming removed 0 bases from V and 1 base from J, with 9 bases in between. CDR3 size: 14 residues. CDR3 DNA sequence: TGCAGTGCTAGAGACACCCACAGTAACTATGGCTACACCTTC. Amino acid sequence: CSARDTHSNYGYTF.

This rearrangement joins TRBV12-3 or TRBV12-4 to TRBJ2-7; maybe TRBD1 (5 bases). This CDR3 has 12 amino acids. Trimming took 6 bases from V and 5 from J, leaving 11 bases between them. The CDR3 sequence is CASSPDSHEQYV. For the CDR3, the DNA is TGTGCCAGCAGCCCTGACAGTCACGAGCAGTACGTC.

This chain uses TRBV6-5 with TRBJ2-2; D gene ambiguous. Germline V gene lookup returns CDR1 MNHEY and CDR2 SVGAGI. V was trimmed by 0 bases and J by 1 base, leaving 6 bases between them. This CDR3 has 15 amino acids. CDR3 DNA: TGTGCCAGCAGTTACTCGTCTGGGAACACCGGGGAGCTGTTTTTT. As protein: CASSYSSGNTGELFF.

CDR3 in amino acids: CASSFKGADEQFF. Written as DNA, the CDR3 is TGTGCCAGCAGCTTCAAGGGTGCGGATGAGCAGTTCTTC. This chain uses TRBV7-3 with TRBJ2-1; D remains ambiguous. The V gene lost 3 bases and the J gene lost 8 bases, with 11 bases spanning the gap. The V gene's germline CDR1 is SGHTA and CDR2 FQGTGA. CDR3 length: 13 amino acids.

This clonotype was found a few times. The DNA for the CDR3 is TGCGCCAGCAGCTTGGAAGGGTATCGCGAGACCCAGTACTTC. Its translation is CASSLEGYRETQYF. The rearrangement links TRBV5-1 to TRBJ2-5; D remains unclear. Trimming cost V 0 bases and J 5 bases, with 11 bases left between them. The CDR3 contains 14 residues. Germline V gene data show CDR1 as SGHRS and CDR2 as YFSETQ.

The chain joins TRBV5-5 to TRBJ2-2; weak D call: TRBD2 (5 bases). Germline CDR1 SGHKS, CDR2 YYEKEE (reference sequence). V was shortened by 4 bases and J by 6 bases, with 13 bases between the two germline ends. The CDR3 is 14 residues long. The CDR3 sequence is CASSLGIFSGELFF. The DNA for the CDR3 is TGTGCCAGCAGCCTCGGGATCTTCTCCGGGGAGCTGTTTTTT.

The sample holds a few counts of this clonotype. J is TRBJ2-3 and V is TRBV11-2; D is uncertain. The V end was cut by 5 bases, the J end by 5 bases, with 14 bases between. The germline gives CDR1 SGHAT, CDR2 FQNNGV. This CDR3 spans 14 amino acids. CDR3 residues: CASSPRAAGDTQYF. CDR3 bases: TGTGCCAGCAGCCCCCGCGCCGCTGGAGATACGCAGTATTTT.